The clone carrying this T cell receptor (beta chain) was counted only a few times. Its specificity is not known. These data are taken from a study of cytomegalovirus exposure and HLA in healthy donors. Study observations and caveats: HLA alleles were associated with 15,000 to 20,000 TCR beta sequences in a later analysis at 0.05 false discovery rate. Per published reports, the classifier diagnosed cytomegalovirus status with high specificity and sensitivity.

The PCR made use of 60 Vbeta and 13 Jbeta primers. Sequencing was performed with immunoSEQ multiplex PCR; in TCRdb, only in-frame clones are kept and a portion is missing. The sample lists about 140,000 clones, around 80% seen once, with roughly 4.7% in the top ten. The CDR3 runs 14 residues. V was trimmed by 4 bases and J by 2 bases, leaving 11 bases between them. Germline values: CDR1 SEHNR, CDR2 FQNEAQ (reference sequence). This chain joins TRBV7-9 and TRBJ2-5; TRBD1 might be the D (6 bases). Sequencing was carried out using PBMCs. The sequence came from a middle-aged man in good health and CMV-seronegative. CDR3 sequence: CASSSDRFQETQYF. The DNA of the CDR3 is TGTGCCAGCAGCTCCGACAGGTTTCAAGAGACCCAGTACTTC.